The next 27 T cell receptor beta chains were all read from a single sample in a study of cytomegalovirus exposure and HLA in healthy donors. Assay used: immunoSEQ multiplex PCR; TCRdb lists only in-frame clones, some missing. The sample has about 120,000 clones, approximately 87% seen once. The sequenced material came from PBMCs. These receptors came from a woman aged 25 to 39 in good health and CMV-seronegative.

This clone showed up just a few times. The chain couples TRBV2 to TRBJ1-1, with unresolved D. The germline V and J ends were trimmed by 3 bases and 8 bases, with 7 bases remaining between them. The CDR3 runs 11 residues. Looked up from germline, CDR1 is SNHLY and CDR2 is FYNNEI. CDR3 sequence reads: CASSDWQEAFF. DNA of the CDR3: TGTGCCAGCAGTGATTGGCAAGAAGCTTTCTTT.

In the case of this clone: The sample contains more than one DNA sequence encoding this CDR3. DNA of the CDR3: TGTGCCAGCAGCGTAGCTGGACAGGGGAACTATGGCTACACCTTC. It specifies CASSVAGQGNYGYTF. The J gene is TRBJ1-2, the V gene TRBV9, with 9 positions matching TRBD1. The CDR3 sequence is 15 residues long. Germline-derived CDR1 and CDR2 are SGDLS and YYNGEE. Trimming at V came to 0 bases and at J to 2 bases, leaving 2 bases not matched to a gene.

Written as DNA, the CDR3 is TGCGCCAGCCCCATGGGCGGGAATCAGCCCCAGCATTTT. It encodes CASPMGGNQPQHF. The gene calls are TRBV10-1 and TRBJ1-5; D unclear. V was pared by 8 bases and J by 4 bases, with 12 bases between. This CDR3 comprises 13 residues. CDR1 WNHNN and CDR2 SYGVQD come from the germline V gene (reference sequence).

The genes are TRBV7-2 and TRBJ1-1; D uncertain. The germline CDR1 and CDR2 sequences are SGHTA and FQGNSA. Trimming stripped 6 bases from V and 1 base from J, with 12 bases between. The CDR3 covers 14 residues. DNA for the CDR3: TGTGCCAGCAGTCAGATGACATGGAACACTGAAGCTTTCTTT. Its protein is CASSQMTWNTEAFF.

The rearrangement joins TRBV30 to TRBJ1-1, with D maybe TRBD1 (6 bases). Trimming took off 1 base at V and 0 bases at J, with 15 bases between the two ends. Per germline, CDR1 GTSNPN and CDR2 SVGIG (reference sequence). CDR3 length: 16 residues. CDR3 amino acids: CAWSAARTDLNTEAFF. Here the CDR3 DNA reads TGTGCCTGGAGTGCCGCCCGGACAGATTTGAACACTGAAGCTTTCTTT.

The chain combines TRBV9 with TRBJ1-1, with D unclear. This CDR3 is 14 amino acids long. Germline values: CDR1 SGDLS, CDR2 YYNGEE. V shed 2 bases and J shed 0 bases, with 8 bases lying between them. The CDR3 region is CASSVGVMNTEAFF. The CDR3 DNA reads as TGTGCCAGCAGCGTCGGGGTAATGAACACTGAAGCTTTCTTT.

CDR3 nucleotides: TGCGCCAGCAGCTTAGGGAGTAGCACAGATACGCAGTATTTT. Amino acids: CASSLGSSTDTQYF. V gene TRBV5-1 combines with J gene TRBJ2-3; a weak D match, TRBD2 (5 bases). CDR1 and CDR2 (germline): SGHRS, YFSETQ. Deletions cut 2 bases from V and 0 bases from J, with 7 bases between. CDR3 length: 14 amino acids.

The CDR3 bases are TGTGCCTGGAGTGTACCTCGTATGGTGAGCTCTGGAAACACCATATATTTT. Protein product: CAWSVPRMVSSGNTIYF. This chain links TRBV30 with TRBJ1-3; no firm D call. Germline CDR1 and CDR2: GTSNPN and SVGIG (reference sequence). The V gene lost 0 bases and the J gene lost 0 bases, with 15 bases spanning the gap. This CDR3 has 17 amino acids.

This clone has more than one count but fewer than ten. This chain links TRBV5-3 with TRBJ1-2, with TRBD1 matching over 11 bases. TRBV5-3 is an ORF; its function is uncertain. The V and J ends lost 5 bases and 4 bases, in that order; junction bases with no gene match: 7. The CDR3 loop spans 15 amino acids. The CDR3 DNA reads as TGTGCCAGAAGACCCCCCGGGACAGGGGGCTATGGCTACACCTTC. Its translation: CARRPPGTGGYGYTF.

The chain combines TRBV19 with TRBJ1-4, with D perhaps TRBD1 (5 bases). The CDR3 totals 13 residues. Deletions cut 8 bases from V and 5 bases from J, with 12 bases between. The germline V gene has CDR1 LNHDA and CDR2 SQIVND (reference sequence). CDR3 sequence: CASATGENEKLFF. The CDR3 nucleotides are TGTGCCAGTGCAACAGGAGAGAATGAAAAACTGTTTTTT.

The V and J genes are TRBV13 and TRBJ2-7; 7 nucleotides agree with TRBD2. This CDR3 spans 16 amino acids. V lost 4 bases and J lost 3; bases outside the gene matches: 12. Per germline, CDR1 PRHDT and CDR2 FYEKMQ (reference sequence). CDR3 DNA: TGTGCCAGCAGCTGGAGGGATCGGGGGGAAGTCTACGAGCAGTACTTC. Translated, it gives CASSWRDRGEVYEQYF.

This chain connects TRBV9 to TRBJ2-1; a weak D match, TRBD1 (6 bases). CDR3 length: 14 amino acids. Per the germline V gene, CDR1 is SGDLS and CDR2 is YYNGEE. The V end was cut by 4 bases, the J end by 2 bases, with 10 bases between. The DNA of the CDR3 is TGTGCCAGCAGCCGGGACAAAGCCTACAATGAGCAGTTCTTC. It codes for CASSRDKAYNEQFF.

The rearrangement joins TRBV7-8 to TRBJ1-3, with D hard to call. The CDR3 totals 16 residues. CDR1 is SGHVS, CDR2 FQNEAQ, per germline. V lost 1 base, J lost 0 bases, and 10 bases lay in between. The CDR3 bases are TGTGCCAGCAGCTTAGAGAGAGTCCTCTCTGGAAACACCATATATTTT. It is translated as CASSLERVLSGNTIYF.

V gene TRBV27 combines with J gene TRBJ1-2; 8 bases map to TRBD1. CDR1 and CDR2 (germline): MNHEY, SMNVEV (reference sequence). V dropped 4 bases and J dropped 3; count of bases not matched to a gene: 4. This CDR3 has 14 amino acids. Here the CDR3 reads CASSSGGLDYGYTF. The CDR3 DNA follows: TGTGCCAGCAGTTCAGGGGGCTTGGACTATGGCTACACCTTC.

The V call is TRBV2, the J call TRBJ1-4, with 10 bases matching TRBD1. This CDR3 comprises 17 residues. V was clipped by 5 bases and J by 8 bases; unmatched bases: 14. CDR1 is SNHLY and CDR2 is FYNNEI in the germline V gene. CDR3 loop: CASSKTGTGDVGEKLFF. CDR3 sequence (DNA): TGTGCCAGCAGTAAAACCGGGACAGGGGACGTTGGAGAAAAACTGTTTTTT.

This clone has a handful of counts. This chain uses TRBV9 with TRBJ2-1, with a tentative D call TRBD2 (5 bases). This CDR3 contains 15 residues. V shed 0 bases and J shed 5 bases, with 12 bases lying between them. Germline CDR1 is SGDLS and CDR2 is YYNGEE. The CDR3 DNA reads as TGTGCCAGCAGCGTAGCCCCTAGCTTTAACAATGAGCAGTTCTTC. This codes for CASSVAPSFNNEQFF.

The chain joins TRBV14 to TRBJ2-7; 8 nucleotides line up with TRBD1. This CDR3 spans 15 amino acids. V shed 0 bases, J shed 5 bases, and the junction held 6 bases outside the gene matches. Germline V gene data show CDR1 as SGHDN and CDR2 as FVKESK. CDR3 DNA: TGTGCCAGCAGCCAAGATCCGCAGGGGGCGGACGAGCAGTACTTC. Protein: CASSQDPQGADEQYF. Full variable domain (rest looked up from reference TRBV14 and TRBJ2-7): EAGVTQFPSHSVIEKGQTVTLRCDPISGHDNLYWYRRVMGKEIKFLLHFVKESKQDESGMPNNRFLAERTGGTYSTLKVQPAELEDSGVYFCASSQDPQGADEQYFGPGTRLTVT.

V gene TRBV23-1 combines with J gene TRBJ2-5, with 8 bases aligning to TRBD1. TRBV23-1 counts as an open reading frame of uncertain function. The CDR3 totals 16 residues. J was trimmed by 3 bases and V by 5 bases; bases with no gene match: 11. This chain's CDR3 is CASSAGQGSLKETQYF. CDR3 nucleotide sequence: TGCGCCAGCAGTGCCGGACAGGGTTCCCTTAAAGAGACCCAGTACTTC.

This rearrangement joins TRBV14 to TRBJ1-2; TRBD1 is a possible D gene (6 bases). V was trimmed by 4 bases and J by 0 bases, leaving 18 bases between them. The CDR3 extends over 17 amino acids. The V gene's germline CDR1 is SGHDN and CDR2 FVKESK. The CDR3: CASSRGWGHTTNYGYTF. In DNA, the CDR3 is TGTGCCAGCAGCCGAGGCTGGGGACATACTACTAACTATGGCTACACCTTC.

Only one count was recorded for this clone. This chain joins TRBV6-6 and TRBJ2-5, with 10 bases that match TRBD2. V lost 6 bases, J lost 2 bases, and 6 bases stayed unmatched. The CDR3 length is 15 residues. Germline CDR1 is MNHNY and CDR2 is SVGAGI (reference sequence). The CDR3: CASRPQRGGQETQYF. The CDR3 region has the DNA TGTGCCAGCAGACCACAGCGGGGGGGGCAAGAGACCCAGTACTTC.

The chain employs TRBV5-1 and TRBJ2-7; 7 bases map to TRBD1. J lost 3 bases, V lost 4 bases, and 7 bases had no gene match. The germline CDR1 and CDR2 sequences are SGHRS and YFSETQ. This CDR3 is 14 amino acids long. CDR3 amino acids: CASSPGTANYEQYF. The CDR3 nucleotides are TGCGCCAGCAGCCCCGGGACAGCCAACTACGAGCAGTACTTC.

Here the CDR3 DNA reads TGTGCCAGCAGCTTATTCGGGGGGGACAGAGAGTACTTC. It translates to CASSLFGGDREYF. The V and J genes are TRBV7-6 and TRBJ2-7, with D possibly TRBD2 on 8 matching bases. V was shortened by 2 bases and J by 11 bases, with 16 bases between the two germline ends. This CDR3 comprises 13 residues. Looked up from germline, CDR1 is SGHVS and CDR2 is FNYEAQ.

CDR3: CASSGDRGANVLTF. CDR3 DNA sequence: TGTGCCAGCAGTGGGGACAGGGGTGCCAACGTCCTGACTTTC. The rearrangement uses TRBV6-1 and TRBJ2-6; 10 nucleotides agree with TRBD1. The CDR3 loop spans 14 amino acids. Germline V gene sequence: CDR1 MNHNS, CDR2 SASEGT. Trimming at V came to 4 bases and at J to 7 bases, leaving 1 base not matched to a gene.

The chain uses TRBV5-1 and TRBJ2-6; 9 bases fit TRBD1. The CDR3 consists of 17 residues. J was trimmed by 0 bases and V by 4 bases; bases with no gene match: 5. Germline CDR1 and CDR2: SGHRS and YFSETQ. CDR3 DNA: TGCGCCAGCAGCCTCGGGACAGGGAGCTCTGGGGCCAACGTCCTGACTTTC. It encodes CASSLGTGSSGANVLTF.

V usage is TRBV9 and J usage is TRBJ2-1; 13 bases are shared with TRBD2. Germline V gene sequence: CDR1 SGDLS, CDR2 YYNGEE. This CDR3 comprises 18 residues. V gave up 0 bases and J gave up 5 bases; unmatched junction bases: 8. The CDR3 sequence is CASSVAKLAGGRNNEQFF. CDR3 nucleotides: TGTGCCAGCAGCGTAGCTAAACTAGCGGGGGGGAGGAACAATGAGCAGTTCTTC.

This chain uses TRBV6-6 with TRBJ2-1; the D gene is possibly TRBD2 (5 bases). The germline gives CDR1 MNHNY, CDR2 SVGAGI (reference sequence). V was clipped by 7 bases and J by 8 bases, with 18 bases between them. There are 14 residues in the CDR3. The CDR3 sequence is CASKADLDRDEQFF. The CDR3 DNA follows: TGTGCCAGCAAGGCGGACTTAGATAGGGATGAGCAGTTCTTC.

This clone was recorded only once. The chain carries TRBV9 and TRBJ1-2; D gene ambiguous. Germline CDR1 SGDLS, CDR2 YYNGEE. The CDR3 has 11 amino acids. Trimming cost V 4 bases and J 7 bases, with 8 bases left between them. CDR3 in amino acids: CASSRGSGYTF. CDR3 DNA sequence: TGTGCCAGCAGCAGAGGAAGTGGCTACACCTTC.